The rows below give T cell receptor beta chains drawn from one sample of a study of T cell responses to AZD1222 COVID-19 vaccine. Profiled with immunoSEQ multiplex PCR; TCRdb holds only in-frame clones, not every one. Here the sample spans about 85,000 clones, approximately 88% being singletons. Sequencing was performed on peripheral blood, taken on day 0 of AZD1222 vaccination. The receptors come from an adult in good health. Each CDR3 is given with its conserved first and last residue. A D gene is named only where the DNA matches it firmly. The size of a clone is reported for some rows only, either as once, few or many, or as a class for expanded clones.

len | j_gene | v_gene | abundance | d_gene | CDR3aa | CDR3nt
12 | TRBJ2-2 | TRBV12-3/TRBV12-4 | - | - | CASLRITGELFF | TGTGCCAGCCTAAGAATCACCGGGGAGCTGTTTTTT
14 | TRBJ1-6 | TRBV28 | once | - | CASSSPYEGSPLHF | TGTGCCAGCAGTTCACCTTACGAAGGCTCACCCCTCCACTTT
15 | TRBJ1-1 | TRBV6-5 | - | - | CASSYSSRQSTEAFF | TGTGCCAGCAGTTACTCCTCTCGACAGTCCACTGAAGCTTTCTTT
14 | TRBJ1-1 | TRBV3-1/TRBV3-2 | few | - | CASSSRDTNTEAFF | TGTGCCAGCAGCTCCCGGGACACGAACACTGAAGCTTTCTTT
13 | TRBJ2-3 | TRBV7-9 | once | - | CASLRGDTDTQYF | TGTGCCAGCCTTAGGGGCGACACAGATACGCAGTATTTT
13 | TRBJ2-2 | TRBV15 | - | - | CATSRDFSGELFF | TGTGCCACCAGCAGAGATTTTTCCGGGGAGCTGTTTTTT
14 | TRBJ1-5 | TRBV5-5 | - | TRBD1 | CASSPDRGNQPQHF | TGTGCCAGCAGCCCAGACAGGGGCAATCAGCCCCAGCATTTT
15 | TRBJ1-4 | TRBV5-5 | - | - | CASSPSSRSNEKLFF | TGTGCCAGCAGTCCTTCCAGCCGATCTAATGAAAAACTGTTTTTT
13 | TRBJ1-2 | TRBV28 | - | - | CASSTFRDYGYTF | TGTGCCAGCAGTACCTTTAGGGACTATGGCTACACCTTC
12 | TRBJ1-5 | TRBV15 | - | - | CATSRYNQPQHF | TGTGCCACCAGCAGATACAATCAGCCCCAGCATTTT
13 | TRBJ1-5 | TRBV28 | once | - | CASSLRGLGPQHF | TGTGCCAGCAGTTTAAGAGGTTTAGGGCCCCAGCATTTT
14 | TRBJ1-4 | TRBV3-1/TRBV3-2 | - | TRBD1 | CASSVSGGYEKLFF | TGTGCCAGCAGCGTGTCAGGGGGCTATGAAAAACTGTTTTTT
15 | TRBJ2-5 | TRBV25-1 | - | - | CASSEMRPLQETQYF | TGTGCCAGCAGTGAGATGAGGCCCCTTCAAGAGACCCAGTACTTC
14 | TRBJ2-1 | TRBV11-3 | - | TRBD2 | CASSLVAGANEQFF | TGTGCCAGCAGCTTAGTAGCGGGAGCCAATGAGCAGTTCTTC
15 | TRBJ1-3 | TRBV3-1/TRBV3-2 | once | TRBD1 | CASDKKGASGNTIYF | TGTGCCAGCGATAAAAAGGGGGCATCTGGAAACACCATATATTTT
13 | TRBJ1-1 | TRBV5-4 | - | - | CASSLRWNTEAFF | TGTGCCAGCAGCTTGCGATGGAACACTGAAGCTTTCTTT
15 | TRBJ1-5 | TRBV6-5 | - | - | CASREQGQLNQPQHF | TGTGCCAGCAGGGAGCAAGGACAGTTAAATCAGCCCCAGCATTTT
18 | TRBJ2-6 | TRBV4-2 | - | - | CASTQGLGDPSGANVLTF | TGTGCCAGCACCCAGGGACTGGGGGACCCCTCTGGGGCCAACGTCCTGACTTTC